These 26 T cell receptor beta chains originate from one sample sequenced in a study of shared clonotypes between healthy human individuals. Using immunoSEQ multiplex PCR, the repertoire was profiled, and TCRdb retains in-frame clones only, with some absent. Of approximately 1,000,000 clones listed, around 77% were seen once; the top ten hold approximately 0.9%. Sequencing was done on a sample of memory CD4+ T cells from PBMCs. The subset denotes: CD45RA-negative fraction. The source of these receptors is a man between 18 and 35 years old in good health. Some clones in this sample may be carry-over from other donors' samples.

CDR3 sequence reads: CASRVGGGRAYNEQFF. In DNA form, the CDR3 reads TGTGCCAGCAGGGTAGGGGGCGGGAGGGCCTACAATGAGCAGTTCTTC. This chain uses TRBV28 with TRBJ2-1, with 9 bases fitting TRBD2. The V gene end was trimmed by 6 bases and the J gene end by 2 bases; junction bases not matched to a gene: 8. This CDR3 is built from 16 residues. CDR1 MDHEN and CDR2 SYDVKM come from the germline V gene.

The rearrangement links TRBV28 to TRBJ1-4; TRBD1 aligns across 8 bases. The CDR3 spans 14 residues. V trimming: 3 bases; J trimming: 8 bases; junction bases outside the gene matches: 5. Germline V lookup: CDR1 MDHEN, CDR2 SYDVKM. The CDR3 sequence is CASSLTGVQEKLFF. Written as DNA, the CDR3 is TGTGCCAGCAGTTTGACAGGGGTGCAGGAAAAACTGTTTTTT.

The chain is built from TRBV9 and TRBJ2-7, with D maybe TRBD2 (6 bases). The germline V gene has CDR1 SGDLS and CDR2 YYNGEE. V lost 0 bases and J lost 0, with 10 bases in between. There are 15 residues in the CDR3. The CDR3 DNA reads as TGTGCCAGCAGCGTAGGGGGGGACTTCTCCTACGAGCAGTACTTC. Residues: CASSVGGDFSYEQYF.

This rearrangement joins TRBV18 to TRBJ2-5; TRBD1 is a possible D gene (7 bases). The germline V and J ends were trimmed by 7 bases and 2 bases, with 14 bases remaining between them. Germline CDR1 KGHSH, CDR2 LQKENI. This CDR3 spans 14 amino acids. In nucleotides, the CDR3 is TGTGCCAGCTACCGGTCAGGGGGGCAAGAGACCCAGTACTTC. It translates to CASYRSGGQETQYF.

The chain employs TRBV5-8 and TRBJ2-7; 8 bases are shared with TRBD1. J was trimmed by 6 bases and V by 0 bases; bases with no gene match: 5. CDR1 and CDR2 from the germline V gene are SGHTS and YDEGEE. This CDR3 contains 14 residues. The CDR3 region is CASSLDRGLSEQYF. The CDR3 bases are TGTGCCAGCAGCTTGGACAGGGGGTTGAGCGAGCAGTACTTC. Using reference TRBV5-8 and TRBJ2-7 for the parts outside the CDR3, the full variable domain is EAGVTQSPTHLIKTRGQQATLRCSPISGHTSVYWYQQALGLGLQFLLWYDEGEERNRGNFPPRFSGRQFPNYSSELNVNALELEDSALYLCASSLDRGLSEQYFGPGTRLTVT.

The chain combines TRBV28 with TRBJ2-5; 15 bases map to TRBD2. With V trimmed by 10 bases and J by 4 bases, 4 bases remained unmatched. Germline-derived CDR1 and CDR2 are MDHEN and SYDVKM. The CDR3 spans 14 residues. CDR3 protein: CAIGTSGRLETQYF. DNA of the CDR3: TGTGCCATTGGGACTAGCGGGAGGCTAGAGACCCAGTACTTC.

Only one count was recorded for this clone. The V call is TRBV2, the J call TRBJ2-7; 10 positions match TRBD1. V trimming: 4 bases; J trimming: 3 bases; junction bases outside the gene matches: 3. Germline CDR1 is SNHLY and CDR2 is FYNNEI. CDR3 length: 14 residues. CDR3 coding DNA: TGTGCCAGCAGTGGAGACAGGGGGCTCTACGAGCAGTACTTC. It specifies CASSGDRGLYEQYF. Variable domain in full (rest from reference TRBV2 and TRBJ2-7): EPEVTQTPSHQVTQMGQEVILRCVPISNHLYFYWYRQILGQKVEFLVSFYNNEISEKSEIFDDQFSVERPDGSNFTLKIRSTKLEDSAMYFCASSGDRGLYEQYFGPGTRLTVT.

The chain carries TRBV15 and TRBJ2-5, with D possibly matching TRBD2 (5 bases). The CDR3 sequence is 14 residues long. V lost 1 base and J lost 4, with 10 bases in between. CDR1 LNHNV and CDR2 YYDKDF come from the germline V gene (reference sequence). CDR3 nucleotide sequence: TGTGCCACCAGCAGAGGGGTCCGGGGAGAGACCCAGTACTTC. It codes for CATSRGVRGETQYF.

The J gene is TRBJ2-3, the V gene TRBV27; 14 bases match TRBD2. The germline gives CDR1 MNHEY, CDR2 SMNVEV (reference sequence). V trimming: 5 bases; J trimming: 8 bases; junction bases outside the gene matches: 6. The CDR3 runs 15 residues. DNA of the CDR3: TGTGCCAGCAGTCACGGACTAGCGGGAGGTTTTACGCAGTATTTT. It yields the protein CASSHGLAGGFTQYF.

This clone was seen only once. This chain joins TRBV5-1 and TRBJ2-4; TRBD2 might be the D (6 bases). Germline V CDR1 and CDR2: SGHRS, YFSETQ. The length of the CDR3 is 14 residues. Between the trimmed V and J ends, which lost 4 bases and 9 bases, there was a span of 17 bases. DNA for the CDR3: TGCGCCAGCAGCACTACCGAGGGAGGAATCATTCAGTACTTC. Residues: CASSTTEGGIIQYF.

This clone has a single count. The chain combines TRBV18 with TRBJ2-4; D gene uncertain. The CDR3 is 14 amino acids. Germline CDR1 KGHSH, CDR2 LQKENI. V lost 0 bases and J lost 3, with 6 bases in between. CDR3 DNA: TGTGCCAGCTCACCACCAGGGTTCAAAAACATTCAGTACTTC. Its protein is CASSPPGFKNIQYF.

The rearrangement links TRBV5-1 to TRBJ2-3; 7 bases match TRBD1. Germline CDR1 and CDR2: SGHRS and YFSETQ. This CDR3 contains 14 residues. Trimming removed 5 bases from V and 0 bases from J; junction bases left unmatched: 3. The CDR3 DNA reads TGCGCCAGCAGGGGGACAGAAAGCACAGATACGCAGTATTTT. Translation gives CASRGTESTDTQYF.

The rearrangement joins TRBV5-4 to TRBJ2-5; 7 positions agree with TRBD1. The CDR3 totals 15 residues. Losses at the gene ends were 4 bases for V and 5 bases for J; bases not matched to a gene: 11. Germline V gives CDR1 SGHNT, CDR2 YYREEE (reference sequence). As DNA, the CDR3 is TGTGCCAGCAGCCCGAACAAACAGGGGTGGGAGACCCAGTACTTC. This translates into CASSPNKQGWETQYF.

V gene TRBV6-1 combines with J gene TRBJ1-4, with 9 nucleotides matching TRBD1. This CDR3 spans 15 amino acids. The germline CDR1 and CDR2 sequences are MNHNS and SASEGT. Trimming cost V 4 bases and J 6 bases; bases outside gene matches: 6. The chain's CDR3 is CASSAGTGMDEKLFF. DNA for the CDR3: TGTGCCAGCAGTGCCGGGACAGGGATGGATGAAAAACTGTTTTTT.

This clone was picked up a small number of times. The J gene is TRBJ1-4, the V gene TRBV5-1; TRBD1 matches at 7 bases. This CDR3 has 17 residues. Germline-derived CDR1 and CDR2 are SGHRS and YFSETQ. Unmatched junction bases numbered 15, after V lost 4 bases and J lost 6 bases. The CDR3 DNA reads as TGCGCCAGCAGCCTGGGGATCTATTCGGACAGGCATGAAAAACTGTTTTTT. Translation gives CASSLGIYSDRHEKLFF.

The chain has TRBV7-2 and TRBJ2-3; TRBD2 matches 11 bases. The germline V gene encodes CDR1 SGHTA and CDR2 FQGNSA. V shed 1 base and J 1 base; nucleotides not matched to a gene: 7. CDR3 length: 18 residues. CDR3 region: CASSLGLAGLLGTDTQYF. DNA of the CDR3: TGTGCCAGCAGCTTAGGACTAGCGGGACTTCTTGGCACAGATACGCAGTATTTT.

This clone came up once. The chain recombines TRBV7-3 with TRBJ2-3, with TRBD2 matching 10 bases. Germline CDR1 is SGHTA and CDR2 is FQGTGA. With V trimmed by 1 base and J by 5 bases, 9 bases remained unmatched. This CDR3 region has 17 residues. CDR3: CASSLIGLAGVRDTQYF. The CDR3 region has the DNA TGTGCCAGCAGCTTAATTGGGCTAGCGGGAGTAAGAGATACGCAGTATTTT.

The genes are TRBV10-2 and TRBJ2-3; D not resolved. V lost 11 bases and J lost 1, with 1 base in between. This CDR3 spans 9 amino acids. Germline loops: CDR1 WSHSY, CDR2 SAAADI. Here the CDR3 reads CARTDTQYF. In DNA form, the CDR3 reads TGCGCCCGCACAGATACGCAGTATTTT.

This clone was found a few times. The chain recombines TRBV19 with TRBJ1-3, with 8 nucleotides matching TRBD1. CDR1 and CDR2 from the germline V gene are LNHDA and SQIVND (reference sequence). The CDR3 has 14 amino acids. V lost 6 bases and J lost 2; bases outside the gene matches: 3. The CDR3 protein is CASRPTGAGNTIYF. The CDR3 DNA follows: TGTGCCAGTAGACCGACAGGGGCTGGAAACACCATATATTTT.

The gene calls are TRBV6-1 and TRBJ1-2, with a tentative D call TRBD1 (6 bases). In germline, CDR1 is MNHNS, CDR2 SASEGT. The CDR3 is made up of 12 amino acids. The V gene lost 6 bases and the J gene lost 6 bases, with 11 bases spanning the gap. The CDR3 bases are TGTGCCAGCAGGAGGTGGGGGCATGGCTACACCTTC. Its protein product is CASRRWGHGYTF.

V usage is TRBV29-1 and J usage is TRBJ2-3; 7 bases agree with TRBD1. Per germline, CDR1 SQVTM and CDR2 ANQGSEA. J was trimmed by 2 bases and V by 7 bases; bases with no gene match: 3. This CDR3 has 12 residues. The CDR3 sequence: CSAGGDTDTQYF. In nucleotides, the CDR3 is TGCAGCGCAGGGGGAGACACAGATACGCAGTATTTT.

V and J are TRBV6-6 and TRBJ1-5; the D gene is possibly TRBD1 (5 bases). The V end lost 11 bases, the J end lost 4 bases, and 15 bases lay between the germline ends. CDR1 is MNHNY, CDR2 SVGAGI, per germline (reference sequence). The CDR3 extends over 13 amino acids. The CDR3 bases are TGTGCCGGGCGGCGGGGGGGGAATCAGCCCCAGCATTTT. It specifies CAGRRGGNQPQHF.

J is TRBJ2-6 and V is TRBV7-3; no reliable D call. CDR3 length: 15 amino acids. Between the trimmed V and J ends, which lost 2 bases and 3 bases, there was a span of 8 bases. Germline V gene data show CDR1 as SGHTA and CDR2 as FQGTGA. In nucleotides, the CDR3 is TGTGCCAGCAGCTTACCCTCGGGTGGGGCCAACGTCCTGACTTTC. It is translated as CASSLPSGGANVLTF. The full variable domain, with the rest looked up from reference TRBV7-3 and TRBJ2-6, is GAGVSQTPSNKVTEKGKYVELRCDPISGHTALYWYRQSLGQGPEFLIYFQGTGAADDSGLPNDRFFAVRPEGSVSTLKIQRTERGDSAVYLCASSLPSGGANVLTFGAGSRLTVL.

The chain links TRBV19 to TRBJ1-4; D not certain. The CDR3 is 14 amino acids. V dropped 3 bases and J dropped 4 bases, with 9 bases sitting between them. Looked up from germline, CDR1 is LNHDA and CDR2 is SQIVND (reference sequence). CDR3 sequence (DNA): TGTGCCAGTAGTATTCGAGGGATTAATGAAAAACTGTTTTTT. Amino acids: CASSIRGINEKLFF.

The rearrangement joins TRBV2 to TRBJ2-7; 8 bases map to TRBD1. The CDR3 consists of 16 residues. Trimming at V came to 4 bases and at J to 2 bases, leaving 10 bases not matched to a gene. Germline V lookup: CDR1 SNHLY, CDR2 FYNNEI. CDR3 amino acids: CASSGKAGGGPYEQYF. The CDR3 DNA is TGTGCCAGCAGTGGGAAGGCAGGGGGCGGCCCCTACGAGCAGTACTTC.

This clone has ten or more counts. The gene calls are TRBV27 and TRBJ2-1; D unclear. The germline V gene encodes CDR1 MNHEY and CDR2 SMNVEV (reference sequence). The CDR3 spans 16 residues. Trimming took 5 bases from V and 0 from J, leaving 14 bases between them. The CDR3 sequence: CASSPNLLNSYNEQFF. Here the CDR3 DNA reads TGTGCCAGCAGTCCTAACCTCTTGAACTCCTACAATGAGCAGTTCTTC.